This T cell receptor (beta chain) was captured by sequencing in a study of circulating CD8 cells and anti-PD-1 response in melanoma. General observations from the study: Subset repertoires were largely private at M1, with under 8% shared. The cohort mixed treatment-naive and previously treated patients. DNEG was most diverse; TIGIT repertoires were least diverse.

CDR1 is MGHDK and CDR2 is SYGVNS in the germline V gene. This CDR3 spans 14 amino acids. V was cut by 1 base and J by 3 bases, with 6 bases left in between. Live CD3+CD8+TCRalphabeta+ cells were sorted into four subsets by PD-1 and/or TIGIT. Each library started from roughly 16 ng of total RNA using the QIAseq Immune Repertoire TCR panel. TCRdb re-analysed the reads in MiXCR, keeping a single row per CDR3 protein. Among 200 to 300 distinct CDR3 sequences listed, approximately 2.8% were seen once. By frequency in the sample, this clonotype is large. What it recognizes is unknown. This clonotype was obtained from a human donor with melanoma. The sample here was CD8+ T cells from PBMCs, taken at baseline or after one month of anti-PD-1 therapy (not recorded which). The chain combines TRBV25-1 with TRBJ2-2, with a tentative D call TRBD2 (5 bases). CDR3 in amino acids: CASSESGDTGELFF. The DNA of the CDR3 is TGTGCCAGCAGTGAATCCGGGGACACCGGGGAGCTGTTTTTT.